One and the same sample provided the 21 T cell receptor beta chains below, sequenced in a study of T cells in Graves' hyperthyroidism and ophthalmopathy. TCR beta CDR3 regions were amplified from RNA. Using the HTBI primer set, a first-round RT-PCR was run on the TCR CDR3. MiXCR, run by TCRdb on the multiplex PCR reads, gives a single entry per CDR3 protein. The sample lists over 150,000 distinct CDR3 sequences, approximately 17% occurring once. The sequenced material came from blood. These TCRs come from a woman aged 50 to 60 with Graves' hyperthyroidism.

This clonotype was recorded at least ten times. The chain joins TRBV28 to TRBJ1-1, with 8 bases identical to TRBD1. Germline V CDR1 and CDR2: MDHEN, SYDVKM. With V trimmed by 3 bases and J by 10 bases, 10 bases remained unmatched. CDR3 length: 14 residues. CDR3 DNA sequence: TGTGCCAGCAGTTTTTATACAGGGGGTTGGAGAGCTTTCTTT. Its translation is CASSFYTGGWRAFF.

This clonotype has a count of ten or more. J is TRBJ2-1 and V is TRBV5-5, with D perhaps TRBD2 (5 bases). From germline, CDR1 is SGHKS and CDR2 YYEKEE (reference sequence). With 0 bases removed from V and 3 bases from J, the gap between germline ends came to 10 bases. This CDR3 has 15 amino acids. The CDR3 coding sequence is TGTGCCAGCAGCTTGGGTGAGGGCTACTACAATGAGCAGTTCTTC. It translates to CASSLGEGYYNEQFF.

The chain has TRBV3-1 and TRBJ1-5, with a possible D match to TRBD1 (6 bases). Germline V CDR1 and CDR2: LGHDT, YNNKEL (reference sequence). The CDR3 totals 15 residues. Trimming took 6 bases from V and 5 from J, leaving 17 bases between them. CDR3 sequence reads: CASSNDRRIDQPQHF. In nucleotides, the CDR3 is TGTGCCAGCAGTAACGACAGGCGGATCGATCAGCCCCAGCATTTT.

This clonotype came up many times. The J gene is TRBJ2-1, the V gene TRBV28; D gene uncertain. The CDR3 consists of 11 residues. Germline assignment: CDR1 MDHEN and CDR2 SYDVKM. The V gene lost 2 bases and the J gene lost 8 bases, with 4 bases spanning the gap. The CDR3 region has the DNA TGTGCCAGCAGTTTACTGGATGAGCAGTTCTTC. It translates to CASSLLDEQFF.

At least ten counts were recorded for this clonotype. The V gene is TRBV6-1, the J gene TRBJ1-1, with 9 bases identical to TRBD1. Germline V lookup: CDR1 MNHNS, CDR2 SASEGT. The trim removed 7 bases at V and 5 bases at J, leaving 8 bases unmatched. This CDR3 has 14 amino acids. The CDR3 region has the DNA TGTGCCAGCAACCCGGGACAGGGAGGGACTGAAGCTTTCTTT. Translated, it gives CASNPGQGGTEAFF.

This clonotype was counted many times. The CDR3 bases are TGTGCCAGTAGTATGAGGGCTGGCAATCAGCCCCAGCATTTT. It is translated as CASSMRAGNQPQHF. This rearrangement joins TRBV19 to TRBJ1-5; D uncertain. The germline CDR1 and CDR2 sequences are LNHDA and SQIVND (reference sequence). Trimming shortened V by 3 bases and J by 2 bases, and 8 bases separated the two germline ends. This CDR3 comprises 14 residues.

This clonotype was recorded many times. The chain carries TRBV11-1 and TRBJ1-1; possible D gene TRBD1, 5 bases. Per germline, CDR1 SGHAT and CDR2 FQDESV (reference sequence). V was trimmed by 0 bases and J by 3 bases, leaving 14 bases between them. The CDR3 has 16 residues. CDR3 nucleotide sequence: TGTGCCAGCAGCTTAGCGGGGACCGTCCGGGACACTGAAGCTTTCTTT. The encoded protein is CASSLAGTVRDTEAFF.

This clonotype has a handful of counts. The rearrangement joins TRBV4-2 to TRBJ1-5; D is unresolved. The CDR3 consists of 15 residues. Germline CDR1 LGHNA, CDR2 YNFKEQ. Trimming left V 0 bases short and J 4 bases short, with 10 bases between. In DNA, the CDR3 is TGTGCCAGCAGCCAAGATCTAGGGCTGAATCAGCCCCAGCATTTT. Its translation: CASSQDLGLNQPQHF.

As concerns this clonotype: This clone may be a read error of a much larger clone one base away. The chain links TRBV19 to TRBJ1-2, with D uncertain. The length of the CDR3 is 12 residues. Germline values: CDR1 LNHDA, CDR2 SQIVND (reference sequence). In DNA, the CDR3 is TGTACCAGTACCCGAGACAACTATGGCTACACCTTC. Translated, it gives CTSTRDNYGYTF.

A note on this clonotype: A read error may explain this, as a much larger clone is one base away. The rearrangement joins TRBV18 to TRBJ1-1; no definite D call. Deletions cut 3 bases from V and 1 base from J, with 15 bases between. CDR1 is KGHSH and CDR2 is LQKENI in the germline V gene. There are 16 residues in the CDR3. CDR3 loop: CASSPRVRPANTEAFF. CDR3 sequence (DNA): TGTGCCAGCTCACCTCGGGTCAGGCCCGCGAACACTGAAGCTTTCTTT.

This clonotype was seen many times. This sequence joins TRBV5-1 and TRBJ2-5; 12 nucleotides match TRBD2. The junction had 4 bases not matched to a gene; V was cut back by 5 bases and J by 5 bases. CDR1 SGHRS and CDR2 YFSETQ come from the germline V gene. The CDR3 loop spans 14 amino acids. The DNA for the CDR3 is TGCGCCAGCAGACTAGCGGGGGGTGCGGAGACCCAGTACTTC. It yields the protein CASRLAGGAETQYF.

This clonotype appeared a few times. The V gene is TRBV20-1, the J gene TRBJ1-6; the match to TRBD1 covers 7 bases. The V gene end was trimmed by 2 bases and the J gene end by 10 bases; junction bases not matched to a gene: 17. This CDR3 is 17 amino acids long. Germline lookup yields CDR1 DFQATT and CDR2 SNEGSKA (reference sequence). CDR3 residues: CSARQNGQAPGGSPLHF. Here the CDR3 DNA reads TGCAGTGCTAGACAGAATGGACAGGCCCCGGGGGGCTCACCCCTCCACTTT.

The chain has TRBV18 and TRBJ2-7, with D possibly matching TRBD1 (6 bases). The CDR3 is made up of 16 amino acids. Trimming removed 3 bases from V and 2 bases from J, with 17 bases in between. Germline CDR1 reads KGHSH; CDR2 reads LQKENI. The CDR3, as DNA: TGTGCCAGCTCACCCTCCAGGGGACGAGGGCCCTACGAGCAGTACTTC. As protein: CASSPSRGRGPYEQYF.

This clonotype showed up many times. The CDR3 DNA reads as TGTGCCAGCAGCCGAGGACGTATCGGTCCCGGGGAGCTGTTTTTT. Translated: CASSRGRIGPGELFF. The V gene is TRBV7-3, the J gene TRBJ2-2; D unresolved. V lost 5 bases and J lost 6, with 16 bases in between. The CDR3 loop spans 15 amino acids. CDR1 and CDR2 (germline): SGHTA, FQGTGA.

The chain links TRBV4-1 to TRBJ2-1; weak D call: TRBD2 (5 bases). Germline V gives CDR1 MGHRA, CDR2 YSYEKL. The CDR3 loop spans 13 amino acids. The V end lost 0 bases, the J end lost 12 bases, and 12 bases lay between the germline ends. The CDR3 spells CASSQERGQVQFF. In DNA form, the CDR3 reads TGCGCCAGCAGCCAAGAACGCGGGCAGGTGCAGTTCTTC.

The sample holds many counts of this clonotype. This chain connects TRBV7-2 to TRBJ1-1; no firm D call. Per germline, CDR1 SGHTA and CDR2 FQGNSA. Between the trimmed V and J ends, which lost 1 base and 3 bases, there was a span of 6 bases. This CDR3 has 13 amino acids. For the CDR3, the DNA is TGTGCCAGCAGCTTAGGGGCGTACACTGAAGCTTTCTTT. Its protein is CASSLGAYTEAFF.

Ten or more counts support this clonotype. V and J are TRBV6-2 or TRBV6-3 and TRBJ1-2; D unresolved. With 2 bases removed from V and 0 bases from J, the gap between germline ends came to 10 bases. The V gene's germline CDR1 is MNHEY and CDR2 SVGEGT. This CDR3 spans 15 amino acids. Here the CDR3 reads CASSYVWTSNYGYTF. CDR3 in DNA: TGTGCCAGCAGTTACGTTTGGACGTCTAACTATGGCTACACCTTC.

The V and J genes are TRBV24-1 and TRBJ2-3; 7 bases line up with TRBD1. The germline V gene encodes CDR1 KGHDR and CDR2 SFDVKD. V was clipped by 9 bases and J by 3 bases; unmatched bases: 8. The CDR3 has 14 amino acids. CDR3 loop: CATGDRVGTDTQYF. The DNA of the CDR3 is TGTGCCACCGGAGACAGGGTGGGGACAGATACGCAGTATTTT.

This clonotype was counted ten times or more. CDR3 DNA: TGTGCCAGCAGTGACAGGGGGCTAGGAAATCAGCCCCAGCATTTT. Its protein product is CASSDRGLGNQPQHF. V is TRBV28 and J is TRBJ1-5; TRBD1 aligns across 10 bases. V gave up 5 bases and J gave up 4 bases; unmatched junction bases: 5. The germline V gene has CDR1 MDHEN and CDR2 SYDVKM. The CDR3 runs 15 residues.

As for this clonotype: Since a much larger clone is just one base distant, this may be a read error. V is TRBV4-1 and J is TRBJ2-7; D is perhaps TRBD1 or TRBD2 (7 bases each). From germline, CDR1 is MGHRA and CDR2 YSYEKL. V dropped 1 base and J dropped 3 bases, with 19 bases sitting between them. The CDR3 sequence is 17 residues long. In DNA, the CDR3 is TGCGCCAGCAGCCAAGGAAGGCTCTCAGGGGGGGACTACGAGCAGTACTTC. It codes for CASSQGRLSGGDYEQYF.

This clonotype was counted at least ten times. The chain uses TRBV19 and TRBJ2-7; D is possibly TRBD1 (6 bases). Germline V gene data show CDR1 as LNHDA and CDR2 as SQIVND (reference sequence). This CDR3 spans 16 amino acids. Trimming left V 0 bases short and J 7 bases short, with 19 bases between. CDR3 region: CASSIDIGARTAEQYF. The DNA of the CDR3 is TGTGCCAGTAGTATAGATATAGGGGCCCGGACAGCGGAGCAGTACTTC. Full variable domain (remainder filled in from reference TRBV19 and TRBJ2-7): DGGITQSPKYLFRKEGQNVTLSCEQNLNHDAMYWYRQDPGQGLRLIYYSQIVNDFQKGDIAEGYSVSREKKESFPLTVTSAQKNPTAFYLCASSIDIGARTAEQYFGPGTRLTVT.